This T cell receptor (beta chain) was recovered during a study of blood T cell repertoires in COVID-19. Germline-derived CDR1 and CDR2 are LNHDA and SQIVND (reference sequence). The CDR3 is made up of 14 amino acids. The V and J ends lost 1 base and 9 bases, in that order; junction bases with no gene match: 5. Sequencing was performed with immunoSEQ multiplex PCR; in TCRdb, only in-frame clones are kept and a portion is missing. This repertoire shows roughly 40,000 clones, around 83% found once; its top ten account for 59%. The origin of this receptor is a man aged 70 or older with acute or convalescent COVID-19. The sequenced sample was peripheral blood. This sequence joins TRBV19 and TRBJ2-1, with 8 bases that match TRBD1. The CDR3, as DNA: TGTGCCAGTAGTATAGTGGACAGGGACACTGAGCAGTTCTTC. As protein: CASSIVDRDTEQFF.